The T cell receptor (beta chain) described here comes from a study of T cells in Graves' hyperthyroidism and ophthalmopathy. Study background: Before treatment of any kind, peripheral blood was taken at initial diagnosis. Points from the study as a whole: A model of 13 V-J features distinguished ophthalmopathy from stable hyperthyroidism.

Ophthalmopathy cases met thresholds of Clinical Activity Score at least 3, NOSPECS grade at least 4 and duration under 3 months. Any patient presenting with uncontrolled infection, other autoimmune disease, pregnancy or lactation was left out. Amplification of TCR beta CDR3 regions used RNA as the template. TCR CDR3 underwent first-round RT-PCR with the HTBI primer set. TCRdb itself ran the multiplex PCR reads through MiXCR, one entry per CDR3 protein. The top ten hold 25% to 30% of the sample, which has fewer than 250,000 distinct CDR3 sequences, 15% to 20% seen once. The CDR3 spans 16 residues. From germline, CDR1 is MGHRA and CDR2 YSYEKL. V lost 3 bases to trimming and J lost 2 bases, with 16 bases between them. This clonotype was found many times. Its antigen remains unidentified.

Sequenced: blood. This rearrangement joins TRBV4-1 to TRBJ1-1; D is undetermined. The TCR comes from a woman under 30 with Graves' ophthalmopathy. The CDR3 spells CASSQDHWGGNTEAFF. CDR3 DNA sequence: TGCGCCAGCAGCCAGGACCATTGGGGAGGAAACACTGAAGCTTTCTTT.